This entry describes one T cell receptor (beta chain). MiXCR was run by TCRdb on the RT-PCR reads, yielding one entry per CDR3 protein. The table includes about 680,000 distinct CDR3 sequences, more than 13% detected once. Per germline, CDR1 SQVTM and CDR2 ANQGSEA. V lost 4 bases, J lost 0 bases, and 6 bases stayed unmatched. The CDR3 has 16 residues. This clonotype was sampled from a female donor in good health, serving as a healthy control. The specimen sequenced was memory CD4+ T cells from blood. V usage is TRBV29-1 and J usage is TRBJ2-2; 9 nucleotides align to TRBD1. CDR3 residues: CSVGQGVDTNTGELFF. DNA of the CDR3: TGCAGCGTTGGACAGGGGGTGGACACGAACACCGGGGAGCTGTTTTTT.